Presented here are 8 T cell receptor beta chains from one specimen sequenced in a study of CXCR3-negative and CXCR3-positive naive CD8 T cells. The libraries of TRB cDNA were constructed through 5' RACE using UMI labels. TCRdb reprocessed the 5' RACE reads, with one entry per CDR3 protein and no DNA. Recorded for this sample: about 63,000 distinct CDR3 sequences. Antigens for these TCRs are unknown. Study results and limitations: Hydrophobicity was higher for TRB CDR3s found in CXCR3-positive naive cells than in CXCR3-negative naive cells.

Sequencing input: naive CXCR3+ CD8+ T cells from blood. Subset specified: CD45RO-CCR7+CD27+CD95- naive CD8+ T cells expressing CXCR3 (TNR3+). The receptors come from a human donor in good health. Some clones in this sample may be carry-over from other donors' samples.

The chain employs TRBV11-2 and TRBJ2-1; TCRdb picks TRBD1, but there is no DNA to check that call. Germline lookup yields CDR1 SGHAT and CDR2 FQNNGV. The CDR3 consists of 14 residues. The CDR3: CASSSSAGWDEQFF. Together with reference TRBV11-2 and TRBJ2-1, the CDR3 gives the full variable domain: EAGVAQSPRYKIIEKRQSVAFWCNPISGHATLYWYQQILGQGPKLLIQFQNNGVVDDSQLPKDRFSAERLKGVDSTLKIQPAKLEDSAVYLCASSSSAGWDEQFFGPGTRLTVL.

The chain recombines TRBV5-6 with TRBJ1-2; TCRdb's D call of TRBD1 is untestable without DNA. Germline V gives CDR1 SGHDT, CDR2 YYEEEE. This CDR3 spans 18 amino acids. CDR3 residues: CASFPRTAEYQANYGYTF.

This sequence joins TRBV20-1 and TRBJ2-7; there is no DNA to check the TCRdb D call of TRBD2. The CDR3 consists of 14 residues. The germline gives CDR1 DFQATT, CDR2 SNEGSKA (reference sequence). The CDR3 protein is CSANSGGDYNEQYF.

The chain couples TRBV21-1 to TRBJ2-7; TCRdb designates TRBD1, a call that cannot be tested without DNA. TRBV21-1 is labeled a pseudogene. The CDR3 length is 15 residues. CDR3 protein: CASSTSGQASYEQYF.

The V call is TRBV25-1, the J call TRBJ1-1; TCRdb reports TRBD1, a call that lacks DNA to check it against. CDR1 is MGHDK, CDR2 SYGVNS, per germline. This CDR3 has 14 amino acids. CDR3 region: CASSFGQGHTEAFF.

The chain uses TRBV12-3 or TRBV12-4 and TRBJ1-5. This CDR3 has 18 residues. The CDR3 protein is CASSSTPWTDNSNQPQHF.

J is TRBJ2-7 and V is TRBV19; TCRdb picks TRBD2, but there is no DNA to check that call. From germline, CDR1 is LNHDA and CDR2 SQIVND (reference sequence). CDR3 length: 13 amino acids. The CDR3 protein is CASEGKTVREQYF.

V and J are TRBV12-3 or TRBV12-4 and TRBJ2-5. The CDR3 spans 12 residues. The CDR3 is CASSFHRETQYF.